The present T cell receptor beta chain was sequenced within a study of blood T cell repertoires in COVID-19 (dated by TCRdb to the early 2020s). Looking at the study overall: Collaborator samples came from the United States, Italy and Spain and covered acute and convalescent phases of COVID-19. The prospective study material was composed of cDNA or gDNA derived from T cells, B-cell-depleted T cells, or PBMCs. Deeply sampled blood TCRbeta repertoires from subjects exposed to, actively infected with, or recovered from COVID-19 were included in the dataset. A freely available public database, intended as a resource for researchers studying the immune response to SARS-CoV-2, is where the repertoires were released. The samples were drawn from two sources: the first 160 participants of the ongoing ImmuneRACE study, and about 1,300 subjects contributed by 6 global collaborators. A de-identified subject ID, COVID-19 status, age in years and sex were almost always included in the sample metadata. HLA class I and class II types, where available, came from metadata supplied by the sample provider rather than from assay-based typing.

Each collaborating institution followed its own protocols to collect whole blood in K2EDTA tubes. Collaborator samples were shipped for TCRbeta analysis as frozen whole blood, isolated PBMCs, or DNA extracted from either sample type. The immunoSEQ Assay, a bias-controlled multiplex PCR, was used to amplify TCRbeta CDR3 regions from genomic DNA. The study's own analysis went as follows. Nucleated cell counts per sample were estimated from amplification of reference gene primers within the assay. Sequence reads were collapsed and filtered to measure the absolute abundance of every unique TCRbeta CDR3 rearrangement. For each sample, productive Simpson clonality was calculated as the square root of Simpson's diversity index over productive rearrangements. TCRdb carries this immuneACCESS record with in-frame sequences only. Its versions omit some clonotypes, under half of them owing to an unresolved V gene in the studies checked, with the rest unexplained. From that table come the V and J calls and clone size; the DNA was used to work out D and trimming. The sample table holds tens of thousands of clones, of which roughly 80% were seen once. Jointly, the top ten make up 20% to 30% of the sample.

V sheds 6 bases and J sheds 4 bases, leaving 6 bases between their ends. Counted from cysteine to phenylalanine, this CDR3 has 11 amino acids. Just the 33-base CDR3 DNA is kept, in frame starting at base 1. The germline V gene sets CDR1 to MDHEN and CDR2 to SYDVKM. In the case of this clone: It has no known antigen specificity. Base qualities are not provided; no much larger clone lies one nucleotide away.

Broader findings and caveats from the paper: How much clinical and demographic metadata was included differed by source and by participant, and the metadata was provided uncurated.

This clonotype originated in an elderly man with active or convalescent COVID-19. The sequenced material came from peripheral blood. The chain links TRBV28 with TRBJ1-2, with the D gene call left open. CDR3 reads: CASREGYGYTF. The nucleotide sequence reads TGTGCCAGCAGGGAGGGCTATGGCTACACCTTC.